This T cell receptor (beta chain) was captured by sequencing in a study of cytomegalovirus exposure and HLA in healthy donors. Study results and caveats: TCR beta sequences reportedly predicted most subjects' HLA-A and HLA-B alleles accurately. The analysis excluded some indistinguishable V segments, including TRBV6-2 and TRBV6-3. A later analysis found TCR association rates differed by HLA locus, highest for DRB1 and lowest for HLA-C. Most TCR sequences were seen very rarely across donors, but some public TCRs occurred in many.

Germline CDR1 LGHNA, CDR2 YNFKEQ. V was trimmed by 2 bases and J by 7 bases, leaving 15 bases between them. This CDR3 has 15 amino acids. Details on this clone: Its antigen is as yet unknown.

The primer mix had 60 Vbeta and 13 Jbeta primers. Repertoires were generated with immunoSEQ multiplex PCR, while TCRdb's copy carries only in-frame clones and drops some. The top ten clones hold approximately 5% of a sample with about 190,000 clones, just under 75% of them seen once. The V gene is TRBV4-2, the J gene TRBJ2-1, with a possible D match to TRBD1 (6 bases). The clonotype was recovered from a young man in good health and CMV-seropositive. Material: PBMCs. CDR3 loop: CASSQRRDNVNEQFF. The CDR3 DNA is TGTGCCAGCAGCCAACGCAGGGACAACGTTAATGAGCAGTTCTTC.